Listed here are 29 T cell receptor beta chains from one sample, sequenced in a study of control samples from healthy donors and cancer patients. Here immunoSEQ multiplex PCR was the method, and the copy in TCRdb shows in-frame clones only, minus some. The sample consists of fewer than 100,000 clones, 82% of them appearing once. The specimen sequenced was blood. These receptors were taken from a man aged 55-75 years in good health.

The chain carries TRBV18 and TRBJ2-5; D not certain. V was pared by 2 bases and J by 5 bases, with 9 bases between. Germline V gives CDR1 KGHSH, CDR2 LQKENI. CDR3 length: 13 amino acids. The CDR3 coding sequence is TGTGCCAGCTCACCAGGCAATAGGGAGACCCAGTACTTC. This gives the protein CASSPGNRETQYF.

The CDR3 spells CAISESRGSETQYF. The CDR3 DNA sequence: TGTGCCATCAGTGAGTCAAGGGGGTCAGAGACCCAGTACTTC. V is TRBV10-3 and J is TRBJ2-5, with a weak D call TRBD1 (6 bases). This CDR3 has 14 amino acids. The ends were cut back, 0 bases at V and 4 bases at J, with 9 bases in the middle. Germline CDR1 and CDR2: ENHRY and SYGVKD.

The genes are TRBV10-2 and TRBJ2-4; no clear D gene. The CDR3 is 15 residues long. Germline CDR1 reads WSHSY; CDR2 reads SAAADI. Trimming left V 7 bases short and J 2 bases short, with 15 bases between. CDR3 DNA sequence: TGCGCCAGCAAAAAGGCGGACCTCTCCAAAAACATTCAGTACTTC. Protein: CASKKADLSKNIQYF.

This chain uses TRBV6-1 with TRBJ1-6; D is unclear. CDR3 length: 15 residues. Germline V gene lookup returns CDR1 MNHNS and CDR2 SASEGT. The ends were cut back, 1 base at V and 4 bases at J, with 8 bases in the middle. The CDR3 coding sequence is TGTGCCAGCAGTGAAGGGGGTACTTATAATTCACCCCTCCACTTT. This encodes CASSEGGTYNSPLHF.

J is TRBJ2-6 and V is TRBV2; weak D call: TRBD2 (6 bases). The CDR3 is 15 amino acids. V was shortened by 8 bases and J by 4 bases, with 15 bases between the two germline ends. From germline, CDR1 is SNHLY and CDR2 FYNNEI. The CDR3 DNA reads as TGTGCCAGCCGGACGGGGGTATCGGGGGCCAACGTCCTGACTTTC. Amino acids: CASRTGVSGANVLTF.

J is TRBJ1-1 and V is TRBV2, with 7 nucleotides matching TRBD1. With 6 bases clipped from V and 7 bases from J, the junction kept 5 bases outside the gene matches. Germline V gene sequence: CDR1 SNHLY, CDR2 FYNNEI. The CDR3 consists of 12 residues. Written as DNA, the CDR3 is TGTGCCAGCAGAGTACAGGGGAATGAAGCTTTCTTT. As protein: CASRVQGNEAFF.

This clone was detected once. The rearrangement joins TRBV7-2 to TRBJ1-3; D is unclear. This CDR3 spans 15 amino acids. Germline CDR1 reads SGHTA; CDR2 reads FQGNSA. V shed 4 bases and J shed 1 base, with 11 bases lying between them. The CDR3 protein is CASSSRGPSGNTIYF. In nucleotides, the CDR3 is TGTGCCAGCAGCTCTAGAGGGCCTTCTGGAAACACCATATATTTT.

The CDR3 DNA reads TGTGCCAGCAGTGGGACTAGCGGGAGTGTTTACAATGAGCAGTTCTTC. This gives the protein CASSGTSGSVYNEQFF. The chain employs TRBV9 and TRBJ2-1, with 14 bases lining up with TRBD2. V lost 5 bases, J lost 4 bases, and 5 bases stayed unmatched. There are 16 residues in the CDR3. The germline CDR1 and CDR2 sequences are SGDLS and YYNGEE.

The rearrangement joins TRBV29-1 to TRBJ2-4; D is perhaps TRBD1 (6 bases). In germline, CDR1 is SQVTM, CDR2 ANQGSEA. This CDR3 is built from 12 residues. Trimming left V 5 bases short and J 2 bases short, with 7 bases between. CDR3 in amino acids: CSVTGTKNIQYF. In nucleotides, the CDR3 is TGCAGCGTTACAGGGACCAAAAACATTCAGTACTTC. Looking up the rest from reference TRBV29-1 and TRBJ2-4 gives the full variable domain: SAVISQKPSRDICQRGTSLTIQCQVDSQVTMMFWYRQQPGQSLTLIATANQGSEATYESGFVIDKFPISRPNLTFSTLTVSNMSPEDSSIYLCSVTGTKNIQYFGAGTRLSVL.

The rearrangement uses TRBV30 and TRBJ2-3, with 11 bases identical to TRBD2. V trimming: 5 bases; J trimming: 5 bases; junction bases outside the gene matches: 6. Germline V gene sequence: CDR1 GTSNPN, CDR2 SVGIG (reference sequence). This CDR3 is 14 amino acids long. The CDR3 coding sequence is TGTGCCTGGCAAACTAGCGGGGGAATAGATACGCAGTATTTT. Amino acid sequence: CAWQTSGGIDTQYF.

The chain couples TRBV7-2 to TRBJ2-7; TRBD1 aligns across 8 bases. The CDR3 sequence is 13 residues long. Germline CDR1 and CDR2: SGHTA and FQGNSA. With 5 bases clipped from V and 3 bases from J, the junction kept 3 bases outside the gene matches. In nucleotides, the CDR3 is TGTGCCAGCAGCAAAGACAGGGGCTACGAGCAGTACTTC. The encoded protein is CASSKDRGYEQYF.

CDR3: CASSRTGGPEAFF. The CDR3 DNA reads TGTGCCAGTAGCCGGACAGGGGGCCCTGAAGCTTTCTTT. This rearrangement joins TRBV19 to TRBJ1-1; 11 bases align to TRBD1. Trimming cost V 6 bases and J 6 bases; bases outside gene matches: 3. The CDR3 contains 13 residues. The V gene's germline CDR1 is LNHDA and CDR2 SQIVND (reference sequence). The entire variable domain, with the rest obtained from reference TRBV19 and TRBJ1-1, is as follows: DGGITQSPKYLFRKEGQNVTLSCEQNLNHDAMYWYRQDPGQGLRLIYYSQIVNDFQKGDIAEGYSVSREKKESFPLTVTSAQKNPTAFYLCASSRTGGPEAFFGQGTRLTVV.

The chain is built from TRBV7-9 and TRBJ1-3, with a tentative D call TRBD1 (5 bases). CDR3 length: 14 residues. Germline lookup yields CDR1 SEHNR and CDR2 FQNEAQ (reference sequence). V was shortened by 6 bases and J by 6 bases, with 15 bases between the two germline ends. Here the CDR3 reads CASRSPRGENTIYF. For the CDR3, the DNA is TGTGCCAGCAGGTCTCCGAGGGGCGAAAACACCATATATTTT. The full variable domain, with the rest looked up from reference TRBV7-9 and TRBJ1-3, is DTGVSQNPRHKITKRGQNVTFRCDPISEHNRLYWYRQTLGQGPEFLTYFQNEAQLEKSRLLSDRFSAERPKGSFSTLEIQRTEQGDSAMYLCASRSPRGENTIYFGEGSWLTVV.

The chain uses TRBV21-1 and TRBJ2-7; the table gives TRBD1 as D, unverified against the DNA. TRBV21-1 is given as a pseudogene. The CDR3 covers 15 residues. The CDR3 loop reads CASSNGRTDSPEQYF. The CDR3 nucleotides read TGTGCCAGCAGCAATGGAAGGACAGACTCACCCGAGCAGTACTTC.

In regard to this clone: Its ends do not fully match the called genes, so a read error is possible. V usage is TRBV11-3 and J usage is TRBJ2-2; the D is unclear. The CDR3 length is 18 residues. Germline V gives CDR1 SGHNT, CDR2 YENEEA. CDR3 sequence: CASSVDAGAQQHTGELFF. The CDR3, as DNA: TGTGCCAGCAGCGTAGACGCCGGCGCTCAGCAGCACACCGGGGAGCTGTTTTTT.

CDR3 protein: CASSLATSRSPLHF. The DNA of the CDR3 is TGCGCCAGCAGCTTGGCGACCTCCCGGTCACCCCTCCACTTT. The genes are TRBV5-1 and TRBJ1-6; D gene ambiguous. V lost 0 bases and J 10 bases, leaving 11 bases between the germline ends. CDR1 is SGHRS, CDR2 YFSETQ, per germline. This CDR3 is 14 amino acids long.

This chain links TRBV10-2 with TRBJ2-1; 9 positions agree with TRBD2. The CDR3 runs to 16 residues. The V gene's germline CDR1 is WSHSY and CDR2 SAAADI. The V segment lost 0 bases and the J segment 6 bases; nucleotides outside the gene matches: 6. Here the CDR3 reads CASSESLAGVRNEQFF. The CDR3 bases are TGCGCCAGCAGTGAGTCCTTAGCGGGAGTGCGCAATGAGCAGTTCTTC.

J is TRBJ2-7 and V is TRBV7-8, with unresolved D. Trimming took off 1 base at V and 2 bases at J, with 21 bases between the two ends. Germline lookup yields CDR1 SGHVS and CDR2 FQNEAQ. The CDR3 spans 18 residues. The CDR3: CASSLGIGSGQRAYEQYF. The CDR3 DNA reads as TGTGCCAGCAGCTTAGGGATTGGTAGTGGGCAGAGAGCCTACGAGCAGTACTTC.

The V and J genes are TRBV7-9 and TRBJ1-4, with 7 bases aligning to TRBD1. The length of the CDR3 is 17 residues. The germline V gene has CDR1 SEHNR and CDR2 FQNEAQ (reference sequence). With V trimmed by 6 bases and J by 2 bases, 12 bases remained unmatched. CDR3: CASSRSTGERTNEKLFF. In nucleotides, the CDR3 is TGTGCCAGCAGTCGTAGCACAGGGGAGAGGACTAATGAAAAACTGTTTTTT.

The gene calls are TRBV5-1 and TRBJ2-1; 12 nucleotides align to TRBD1. Germline V gene lookup returns CDR1 SGHRS and CDR2 YFSETQ. The CDR3 extends over 15 amino acids. Trimming cost V 7 bases and J 7 bases; bases outside gene matches: 9. CDR3 in amino acids: CASYSGQGARNEQFF. CDR3 nucleotide sequence: TGCGCCAGCTACTCGGGACAGGGGGCGCGGAATGAGCAGTTCTTC.

CDR3 DNA sequence: TGCAGCGTTGAAGTTAACAATCAGCCCCAGCATTTT. Its protein is CSVEVNNQPQHF. V and J are TRBV29-1 and TRBJ1-5; D gene ambiguous. The CDR3 spans 12 residues. Between the trimmed V and J ends, which lost 1 base and 3 bases, there was a span of 4 bases. Germline V gene data show CDR1 as SQVTM and CDR2 as ANQGSEA. The full variable domain, its missing parts supplied by reference TRBV29-1 and TRBJ1-5, is SAVISQKPSRDICQRGTSLTIQCQVDSQVTMMFWYRQQPGQSLTLIATANQGSEATYESGFVIDKFPISRPNLTFSTLTVSNMSPEDSSIYLCSVEVNNQPQHFGDGTRLSIL.

V and J are TRBV29-1 and TRBJ1-2, with D possibly TRBD1 on 6 matching bases. CDR1 and CDR2 (germline): SQVTM, ANQGSEA. CDR3 length equals 15 residues. V gave up 6 bases and J gave up 5 bases, with 22 bases separating them. CDR3 amino acids: CSVGASGGVRYGYTF. The CDR3 DNA follows: TGCAGCGTCGGGGCGTCGGGGGGCGTGAGGTATGGCTACACCTTC.

This clone was picked up one time. The chain is built from TRBV2 and TRBJ2-2; tentatively, D is TRBD1 (6 bases). From germline, CDR1 is SNHLY and CDR2 FYNNEI. The ends were cut back, 8 bases at V and 3 bases at J, with 7 bases in the middle. This CDR3 has 12 residues. In nucleotides, the CDR3 is TGTGCCAGCGGACAGTACACCGGGGAGCTGTTTTTT. Its translation: CASGQYTGELFF.

The chain links TRBV9 to TRBJ2-3; 7 bases fit TRBD2. The V and J ends lost 4 bases and 4 bases, in that order; junction bases with no gene match: 9. Germline CDR1 and CDR2: SGDLS and YYNGEE. The CDR3 totals 15 residues. The CDR3 DNA reads as TGTGCCAGCAGCCCACATTGGGGGGGATCAGATACGCAGTATTTT. This codes for CASSPHWGGSDTQYF. The full variable domain, with the rest looked up from reference TRBV9 and TRBJ2-3, is DSGVTQTPKHLITATGQRVTLRCSPRSGDLSVYWYQQSLDQGLQFLIQYYNGEERAKGNILERFSAQQFPDLHSELNLSSLELGDSALYFCASSPHWGGSDTQYFGPGTRLTVL.

The chain has TRBV27 and TRBJ2-7; 7 bases map to TRBD1. The germline V gene has CDR1 MNHEY and CDR2 SMNVEV (reference sequence). The CDR3 contains 14 residues. With V trimmed by 0 bases and J by 2 bases, 1 base remained unmatched. CDR3 in amino acids: CASSLSGTAYEQYF. The CDR3 nucleotides read TGTGCCAGCAGTTTATCGGGGACAGCCTACGAGCAGTACTTC.

This clone was seen a single time. The rearrangement links TRBV28 to TRBJ2-1; TRBD2 matches at 11 bases. The germline V gene encodes CDR1 MDHEN and CDR2 SYDVKM. V was clipped by 5 bases and J by 5 bases; unmatched bases: 8. The CDR3 has 16 amino acids. This CDR3 reads CASSIIAGGPDNEQFF. The CDR3 nucleotides read TGTGCCAGCAGTATTATAGCGGGAGGGCCGGACAATGAGCAGTTCTTC.

The chain recombines TRBV12-3 or TRBV12-4 with TRBJ1-2; weak D call: TRBD1 (5 bases). V shed 5 bases and J shed 8 bases, with 15 bases lying between them. The CDR3 runs 13 residues. The CDR3 loop reads CASSIAGVGGYTF. CDR3 sequence (DNA): TGTGCCAGCAGTATCGCGGGGGTCGGCGGCTACACCTTC.

This clone was observed a single time. This chain joins TRBV2 and TRBJ2-3; D gene uncertain. Germline values: CDR1 SNHLY, CDR2 FYNNEI. V was clipped by 7 bases and J by 0 bases, with 8 bases between them. This CDR3 region has 13 residues. CDR3 sequence reads: CASKGISTDTQYF. CDR3 coding DNA: TGTGCCAGCAAAGGGATTAGCACAGATACGCAGTATTTT.

V is TRBV6-5 and J is TRBJ1-4, with D perhaps matching TRBD1 (5 bases). The germline V gene encodes CDR1 MNHEY and CDR2 SVGAGI. The V gene lost 8 bases and the J gene lost 5 bases, with 15 bases spanning the gap. The CDR3 runs to 14 residues. The CDR3 coding sequence is TGTGCCAGCGGGGGTTCCGCGGCGAATGAAAAACTGTTTTTT. Encoded protein: CASGGSAANEKLFF.